One and the same sample provided the 15 T cell receptor beta chains below, sequenced in a study of shared T cell receptors in the human thymus. Profiling relied on immunoSEQ multiplex PCR, and the TCRdb table lists in-frame clones only, not all of them. The table lists about 710,000 clones, approximately 89% of them singletons, with 0.0094% in the top ten. A further study also used this sample, focusing on human thymus T cells.

Sequences were obtained from thymocytes. These receptors were collected from a boy under two years old with a congenital heart defect.

The rearrangement uses TRBV7-6 and TRBJ1-6; possibly TRBD1 for D (5 bases). Germline CDR1 SGHVS, CDR2 FNYEAQ. V lost 5 bases and J 7 bases, leaving 18 bases between the germline ends. The CDR3 has 16 residues. The CDR3 nucleotides read TGTGCCAGCAGCCCCAGCGGGGCGGGGGACAATTCACCCCTCCACTTT. Its translation is CASSPSGAGDNSPLHF. Complete variable domain (other parts from reference TRBV7-6 and TRBJ1-6): GAGVSQSPRYKVTKRGQDVALRCDPISGHVSLYWYRQALGQGPEFLTYFNYEAQQDKSGLPNDRFSAERPEGSISTLTIQRTEQRDSAMYRCASSPSGAGDNSPLHFGNGTRLTVT.

J is TRBJ1-2 and V is TRBV6-1; the D is unclear. The germline gives CDR1 MNHNS, CDR2 SASEGT. This CDR3 contains 14 residues. V was pared by 2 bases and J by 8 bases, with 15 bases between. The DNA for the CDR3 is TGTGCCAGCAGTGAAAGGAGGCGAGTCGACGGCTACACCTTC. Its protein is CASSERRRVDGYTF.

The genes are TRBV10-2 and TRBJ2-7; a possible D gene is TRBD2 (6 bases). Trimming cost V 2 bases and J 4 bases, with 21 bases left between them. This CDR3 is built from 17 residues. The V gene's germline CDR1 is WSHSY and CDR2 SAAADI. CDR3 DNA sequence: TGCGCCAGCAGTGAGGATTTATTGAGACTAGGCGTTTACGAGCAGTACTTC. Translated: CASSEDLLRLGVYEQYF.

The chain couples TRBV28 to TRBJ2-3, with 8 positions matching TRBD1. In germline, CDR1 is MDHEN, CDR2 SYDVKM. This CDR3 has 14 residues. The V gene end was trimmed by 7 bases and the J gene end by 4 bases; junction bases not matched to a gene: 7. The CDR3 loop reads CASNSRGRADTQYF. The CDR3 nucleotides are TGTGCCAGCAACTCCAGGGGGCGGGCAGATACGCAGTATTTT.

The chain joins TRBV6-1 to TRBJ2-7; 12 nucleotides line up with TRBD1. The CDR3 consists of 15 residues. V gave up 9 bases and J gave up 2 bases; unmatched junction bases: 8. Germline CDR1 reads MNHNS; CDR2 reads SASEGT. The CDR3 loop is CASLPGQGAPYEQYF. The CDR3 nucleotides are TGTGCCAGTCTACCGGGACAGGGGGCTCCCTACGAGCAGTACTTC.

The rearrangement joins TRBV5-6 to TRBJ1-1; 7 bases align to TRBD1. Losses at the gene ends were 4 bases for V and 4 bases for J; bases not matched to a gene: 10. There are 15 residues in the CDR3. Germline CDR1 SGHDT, CDR2 YYEEEE. The CDR3 DNA follows: TGTGCCAGCAGCGAAAAGCACCAGGGGGTCACTGAAGCTTTCTTT. Protein: CASSEKHQGVTEAFF.

This clone was found once. The rearrangement uses TRBV5-1 and TRBJ2-7; a possible D gene is TRBD1 (6 bases). The CDR3 runs 12 residues. From germline, CDR1 is SGHRS and CDR2 YFSETQ. V shed 3 bases and J shed 6 bases, with 10 bases lying between them. Written as DNA, the CDR3 is TGCGCCAGCAGCTCACAGGGACGCGAGCAGTACTTC. Translation: CASSSQGREQYF.

V and J are TRBV28 and TRBJ1-1, with D uncertain. Germline V lookup: CDR1 MDHEN, CDR2 SYDVKM. This CDR3 has 15 residues. V was cut by 9 bases and J by 0 bases, with 17 bases left in between. DNA for the CDR3: TGTGCCAGTTCCGTCCGTGGCAGGTTGAACACTGAAGCTTTCTTT. It yields the protein CASSVRGRLNTEAFF.

The chain recombines TRBV14 with TRBJ2-1; tentatively, D is TRBD1 (5 bases). There are 11 residues in the CDR3. Germline CDR1 is SGHDN and CDR2 is FVKESK. V was pared by 6 bases and J by 7 bases, with 7 bases between. In DNA form, the CDR3 reads TGTGCCAGCAGGTCAGGGAATGAGCAGTTCTTC. As protein: CASRSGNEQFF.

The chain has TRBV7-6 and TRBJ2-1, with D possibly matching TRBD1 (5 bases). Germline V CDR1 and CDR2: SGHVS, FNYEAQ. Trimming took off 3 bases at V and 4 bases at J, with 16 bases between the two ends. CDR3 length: 16 amino acids. The CDR3 region is CASSLSPDRVYNEQFF. The CDR3 bases are TGTGCCAGCAGCTTGAGTCCAGACAGAGTTTACAATGAGCAGTTCTTC. Full variable domain (missing parts from reference TRBV7-6 and TRBJ2-1): GAGVSQSPRYKVTKRGQDVALRCDPISGHVSLYWYRQALGQGPEFLTYFNYEAQQDKSGLPNDRFSAERPEGSISTLTIQRTEQRDSAMYRCASSLSPDRVYNEQFFGPGTRLTVL.

The chain is built from TRBV5-4 and TRBJ2-1; 9 bases are a match to TRBD2. Germline V gene lookup returns CDR1 SGHNT and CDR2 YYREEE (reference sequence). J was trimmed by 0 bases and V by 4 bases; bases with no gene match: 8. The CDR3 length is 17 residues. The CDR3 protein is CASSKDLAGSSYNEQFF. CDR3 sequence (DNA): TGTGCCAGCAGCAAAGATCTAGCGGGATCCTCCTACAATGAGCAGTTCTTC.

V gene TRBV18 combines with J gene TRBJ1-5, with 8 positions matching TRBD1. J was trimmed by 3 bases and V by 5 bases; bases with no gene match: 9. The CDR3 sequence is 16 residues long. Germline CDR1 reads KGHSH; CDR2 reads LQKENI. This CDR3 reads CASSEFGTGHNQPQHF. In nucleotides, the CDR3 is TGTGCCAGCTCAGAATTCGGGACAGGCCACAATCAGCCCCAGCATTTT.

V usage is TRBV5-6 and J usage is TRBJ2-5; D is ambiguous. The end of the DNA is better explained by TRBJ2-7, so the J call may be wrong. Germline V gives CDR1 SGHDT, CDR2 YYEEEE. The CDR3 has 14 residues. DNA for the CDR3: TGTGCCAGCAGCTTGGAAGTTAGAGACTACGAGCAGTACTTC. As protein: CASSLEVRDYEQYF.

The chain is built from TRBV6-5 and TRBJ2-5, with D possibly TRBD2 on 5 matching bases. Trimming pared 2 bases from V and 2 bases from J, leaving 15 bases between. The CDR3 covers 16 residues. Germline V gives CDR1 MNHEY, CDR2 SVGAGI. CDR3 bases: TGTGCCAGCAGTTACAGCCGGGCGAGGGAGCAAGAGACCCAGTACTTC. This sequence encodes CASSYSRAREQETQYF.

The rearrangement joins TRBV19 to TRBJ1-1; D gene uncertain. The length of the CDR3 is 15 residues. Trimming took 3 bases from V and 0 from J, leaving 11 bases between them. Germline CDR1 is LNHDA and CDR2 is SQIVND (reference sequence). CDR3 DNA sequence: TGTGCCAGTAGTATCGCTGGAGGGTTGAACACTGAAGCTTTCTTT. Amino acids: CASSIAGGLNTEAFF.